Below, 26 T cell receptor beta chains from the same sample are listed, as sequenced in a study of cytomegalovirus exposure and HLA in healthy donors. Sequencing used immunoSEQ multiplex PCR; TCRdb keeps in-frame clones, though not all of them. The table includes almost 200,000 clones, about three quarters detected once. Sequencing was performed on PBMCs. The source is a woman in her 30s in good health and CMV-seronegative.

The chain is built from TRBV11-2 and TRBJ2-7, with unresolved D. CDR3 length: 13 amino acids. CDR1 is SGHAT, CDR2 FQNNGV, per germline. V gave up 6 bases and J gave up 1 base, with 10 bases separating them. The CDR3 region has the DNA TGTGCCAGCAGGTTGGCAGTTTCCTACGAGCAGTACTTC. The encoded protein is CASRLAVSYEQYF.

This chain connects TRBV6-5 to TRBJ2-7; D is possibly TRBD2 (5 bases). Trimming took 4 bases from V and 1 from J, leaving 11 bases between them. The CDR3 covers 14 residues. Germline V gene lookup returns CDR1 MNHEY and CDR2 SVGAGI. DNA for the CDR3: TGTGCCAGCAGTTCCTGGACTGAGTCCTACGAGCAGTACTTC. This gives the protein CASSSWTESYEQYF.

CDR3 bases: TGTGCCAGCACCCGGGGGGCCAGGGTTAATTGGGCTTTCTTT. Translating it yields CASTRGARVNWAFF. The chain joins TRBV6-6 to TRBJ1-1, with D perhaps TRBD1 (6 bases). V was clipped by 7 bases and J by 11 bases, with 23 bases between them. Germline CDR1 MNHNY, CDR2 SVGAGI (reference sequence). The CDR3 totals 14 residues.

This clone was detected only a few times. The chain recombines TRBV6-1 with TRBJ2-3; tentatively, D is TRBD2 (7 bases). The V and J ends lost 2 bases and 3 bases respectively, with 18 bases between them. In germline, CDR1 is MNHNS, CDR2 SASEGT. The CDR3 spans 17 residues. The CDR3 is CASSELVGGGRTDTQYF. For the CDR3, the DNA is TGTGCCAGCAGTGAACTTGTGGGGGGGGGCCGTACAGATACGCAGTATTTT.

A note on this clone: A much larger clone is a single base away; this may be a read error. The chain carries TRBV2 and TRBJ1-3; 10 bases agree with TRBD1. Germline trimming cut 4 bases from V and 2 bases from J; bases unmatched to any gene: 2. Germline CDR1 reads SNHLY; CDR2 reads FYNNEI. This CDR3 comprises 15 residues. This CDR3 reads CASSAGQGAGNTIYF. The CDR3 DNA reads as TGTGCCAGCAGTGCCGGACAGGGGGCTGGAAACACCATATATTTT.

The rearrangement joins TRBV4-1 to TRBJ2-2, with a tentative D call TRBD1 (5 bases). Deletions cut 1 base from V and 0 bases from J, with 9 bases between. CDR1 is MGHRA, CDR2 YSYEKL, per germline. The CDR3 is 16 residues long. The CDR3 nucleotides read TGCGCCAGCAGCCAAGCAGGGATACCGAACACCGGGGAGCTGTTTTTT. This codes for CASSQAGIPNTGELFF.

V is TRBV18 and J is TRBJ1-4; D is perhaps TRBD1 (5 bases). Trimming left V 3 bases short and J 7 bases short, with 12 bases between. Germline CDR1 reads KGHSH; CDR2 reads LQKENI. The CDR3 spans 14 residues. The CDR3 nucleotides are TGTGCCAGCTCACCTCAGGGCACCTCTGAAAAACTGTTTTTT. It specifies CASSPQGTSEKLFF.

CDR3 coding DNA: TGTGCCAGTTGGCAGGGTCGGTTCACTGAAGCTTTCTTT. This codes for CASWQGRFTEAFF. J is TRBJ1-1 and V is TRBV28, with a possible D match to TRBD1 (5 bases). This CDR3 has 13 residues. Germline CDR1 reads MDHEN; CDR2 reads SYDVKM. V lost 9 bases and J 4 bases, leaving 15 bases between the germline ends.

The chain joins TRBV19 to TRBJ1-5; TRBD1 is a possible D gene (5 bases). With 3 bases removed from V and 3 bases from J, the gap between germline ends came to 6 bases. The length of the CDR3 is 13 residues. Germline V gene sequence: CDR1 LNHDA, CDR2 SQIVND (reference sequence). This CDR3 is CASSIRDNQPQHF. CDR3 in DNA: TGTGCCAGTAGTATCAGGGACAATCAGCCCCAGCATTTT.

V and J are TRBV7-9 and TRBJ2-1; D remains ambiguous. The CDR3 is 15 amino acids. Trimming took off 3 bases at V and 0 bases at J, with 9 bases between the two ends. Germline V gene data show CDR1 as SEHNR and CDR2 as FQNEAQ (reference sequence). CDR3 residues: CASSLTMTSYNEQFF. The CDR3 nucleotides read TGTGCCAGCAGCTTGACAATGACCTCCTACAATGAGCAGTTCTTC.

The sample holds a few counts of this clone. The chain recombines TRBV5-4 with TRBJ1-2; the D is unclear. Trimming removed 0 bases at V and 5 bases at J, with 8 bases between. Germline CDR1 SGHNT, CDR2 YYREEE (reference sequence). The CDR3 is made up of 13 amino acids. CDR3 nucleotides: TGTGCCAGCAGCTTGGGGGGAGTATATGGCTACACCTTC. Translated: CASSLGGVYGYTF.

V gene TRBV7-9 combines with J gene TRBJ2-7; 9 bases map to TRBD1. The V and J ends lost 5 bases and 5 bases, in that order; junction bases with no gene match: 10. CDR3 length: 15 amino acids. Germline-derived CDR1 and CDR2 are SEHNR and FQNEAQ (reference sequence). The CDR3 protein is CASSPQGTGSDEQYF. Here the CDR3 DNA reads TGTGCCAGCAGCCCACAAGGGACAGGGTCGGACGAGCAGTACTTC.

The genes are TRBV28 and TRBJ1-2, with D hard to call. CDR1 and CDR2 (germline): MDHEN, SYDVKM. The CDR3 has 13 amino acids. V was shortened by 1 base and J by 1 base, with 4 bases between the two germline ends. The CDR3 loop is CASSLFGNYGYTF. CDR3 DNA: TGTGCCAGCAGTTTATTCGGTAACTATGGCTACACCTTC.

The chain couples TRBV10-2 to TRBJ1-3, with a weak D call TRBD1 (5 bases). The CDR3 is made up of 17 amino acids. Germline V gene lookup returns CDR1 WSHSY and CDR2 SAAADI. Trimming removed 2 bases at V and 4 bases at J, with 18 bases between. CDR3 sequence reads: CASSEEGAALVGNTIYF. Here the CDR3 DNA reads TGCGCCAGCAGTGAGGAAGGGGCGGCCCTGGTCGGAAACACCATATATTTT.

V usage is TRBV4-1 and J usage is TRBJ2-7, with TRBD1 matching over 8 bases. Per the germline V gene, CDR1 is MGHRA and CDR2 is YSYEKL. The V segment lost 5 bases and the J segment 3 bases; nucleotides outside the gene matches: 9. CDR3 length: 15 residues. The CDR3 region is CASSSGQGSFYEQYF. The CDR3 bases are TGCGCCAGCAGCTCCGGACAGGGCTCCTTCTACGAGCAGTACTTC.

The J gene is TRBJ2-7, the V gene TRBV5-8; 10 nucleotides line up with TRBD1. V dropped 0 bases and J dropped 5; count of bases not matched to a gene: 5. CDR1 and CDR2 (germline): SGHTS, YDEGEE. This CDR3 has 15 amino acids. The CDR3 DNA reads TGTGCCAGCAGCTTGGCCGGGACAGGGGTAGACGAGCAGTACTTC. Amino acids: CASSLAGTGVDEQYF. The full variable domain, completed using reference TRBV5-8 and TRBJ2-7, is EAGVTQSPTHLIKTRGQQATLRCSPISGHTSVYWYQQALGLGLQFLLWYDEGEERNRGNFPPRFSGRQFPNYSSELNVNALELEDSALYLCASSLAGTGVDEQYFGPGTRLTVT.

This clone showed up just a few times. The chain uses TRBV9 and TRBJ1-1; tentative D call: TRBD1 (5 bases). This CDR3 spans 12 amino acids. Germline values: CDR1 SGDLS, CDR2 YYNGEE. Trimming took 3 bases from V and 4 from J, leaving 7 bases between them. The CDR3 DNA reads as TGTGCCAGCAGCGGAAGGGGCACTGAAGCTTTCTTT. Amino acids: CASSGRGTEAFF.

The chain couples TRBV4-2 to TRBJ2-7; the match to TRBD2 covers 7 bases. The V gene end was trimmed by 0 bases and the J gene end by 5 bases; junction bases not matched to a gene: 7. The CDR3 extends over 15 amino acids. CDR1 is LGHNA and CDR2 is YNFKEQ in the germline V gene. The CDR3 region is CASSQDPAGYDEQYF. CDR3 nucleotides: TGTGCCAGCAGCCAAGATCCAGCGGGGTACGACGAGCAGTACTTC.

CDR3 sequence reads: CASSPGGGSLNQPQHF. The CDR3 nucleotides read TGTGCCAGCTCACCAGGGGGGGGATCCCTCAATCAGCCCCAGCATTTT. V and J are TRBV18 and TRBJ1-5; D might be TRBD1 (5 bases). CDR1 and CDR2 from the germline V gene are KGHSH and LQKENI. The CDR3 has 16 residues. The ends were cut back, 2 bases at V and 3 bases at J, with 14 bases in the middle.

V and J are TRBV7-7 and TRBJ2-2; D possibly corresponds to TRBD2 (5 bases). V lost 5 bases and J lost 5, with 6 bases in between. CDR1 and CDR2 from the germline V gene are SSHAT and FNYEAQ (reference sequence). The CDR3 has 12 amino acids. In DNA form, the CDR3 reads TGTGCCAGCAGCCCGGGGACCGGGGAGCTGTTTTTT. Protein: CASSPGTGELFF.

This sequence joins TRBV30 and TRBJ2-5; 8 positions match TRBD2. Trimming removed 4 bases from V and 5 bases from J; junction bases left unmatched: 12. The length of the CDR3 is 15 residues. Germline V gene lookup returns CDR1 GTSNPN and CDR2 SVGIG (reference sequence). CDR3 protein: CAWTPGLAGGETQYF. The DNA for the CDR3 is TGTGCCTGGACCCCCGGACTAGCTGGGGGGGAGACCCAGTACTTC.

The chain is built from TRBV18 and TRBJ2-2; no clear D gene. The CDR3 sequence is 16 residues long. Germline V CDR1 and CDR2: KGHSH, LQKENI. The V end lost 10 bases, the J end lost 0 bases, and 18 bases lay between the germline ends. The chain's CDR3 is CATSTLTEANTGELFF. The CDR3 region has the DNA TGTGCCACCTCCACTTTAACCGAAGCGAACACCGGGGAGCTGTTTTTT.

The chain is built from TRBV30 and TRBJ2-7; 11 positions agree with TRBD1. The CDR3 contains 15 residues. The junction had 10 bases not matched to a gene; V was cut back by 2 bases and J by 7 bases. In germline, CDR1 is GTSNPN, CDR2 SVGIG (reference sequence). CDR3 coding DNA: TGTGCCTGGAGTACTCCGGACAGGGGGCTAAGAGAGCAGTACTTC. This gives the protein CAWSTPDRGLREQYF. Looking up the rest from reference TRBV30 and TRBJ2-7 gives the full variable domain: SQTIHQWPATLVQPVGSPLSLECTVEGTSNPNLYWYRQAAGRGLQLLFYSVGIGQISSEVPQNLSASRPQDRQFILSSKKLLLSDSGFYLCAWSTPDRGLREQYFGPGTRLTVT.

This clone was detected once. CDR3: CSFWTGGMMSYTF. The CDR3 DNA is TGCAGCTTCTGGACAGGGGGTATGATGAGCTACACCTTC. The rearrangement links TRBV29-1 to TRBJ1-2; 10 bases match TRBD1. The length of the CDR3 is 13 residues. Germline-derived CDR1 and CDR2 are SQVTM and ANQGSEA. V lost 8 bases and J lost 9; bases outside the gene matches: 12.

The sample holds one count of this clone. The CDR3 coding sequence is TGTGCCAGCAGAGGGAGGTCGATGCTAGTAAATCAGCCCCAGCATTTT. This translates into CASRGRSMLVNQPQHF. The J gene is TRBJ1-5, the V gene TRBV5-8; D remains ambiguous. Trimming took off 5 bases at V and 4 bases at J, with 19 bases between the two ends. The germline V gene encodes CDR1 SGHTS and CDR2 YDEGEE. The CDR3 runs to 16 residues.

The J gene is TRBJ1-2, the V gene TRBV27; D remains unclear. CDR1 and CDR2 from the germline V gene are MNHEY and SMNVEV (reference sequence). V lost 5 bases and J 7 bases, leaving 26 bases between the germline ends. This CDR3 comprises 17 residues. CDR3 sequence reads: CASSLSPARMKASGYTF. Written as DNA, the CDR3 is TGTGCCAGCAGTCTCTCCCCCGCCAGAATGAAAGCTAGTGGCTACACCTTC.